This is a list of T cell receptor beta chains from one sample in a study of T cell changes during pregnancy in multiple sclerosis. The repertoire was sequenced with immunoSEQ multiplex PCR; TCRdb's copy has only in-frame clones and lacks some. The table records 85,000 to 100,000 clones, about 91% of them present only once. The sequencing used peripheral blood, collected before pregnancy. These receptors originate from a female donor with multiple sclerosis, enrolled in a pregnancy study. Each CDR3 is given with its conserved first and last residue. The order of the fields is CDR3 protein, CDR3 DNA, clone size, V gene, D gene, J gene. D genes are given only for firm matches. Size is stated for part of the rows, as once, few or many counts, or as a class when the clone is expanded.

CDR3aa: CASSSARTGQETQYF
CDR3nt: TGCGCCAGCAGCTCGGCAAGGACAGGGCAAGAGACCCAGTACTTC
abundance: once
v_gene: TRBV5-1
d_gene: TRBD1
j_gene: TRBJ2-5

CDR3aa: CASSSMSSGNTIYF
CDR3nt: TGTGCCAGCAGCTCGATGAGCTCTGGAAACACCATATATTTT
abundance: -
v_gene: TRBV11-2
d_gene: -
j_gene: TRBJ1-3

CDR3aa: CASSHRDRGYEQYF
CDR3nt: TGTGCCAGCAGTCACCGGGACAGGGGCTACGAGCAGTACTTC
abundance: -
v_gene: TRBV7-9
d_gene: TRBD1
j_gene: TRBJ2-7

CDR3aa: CASSQDTNQPQHF
CDR3nt: TGTGCCAGCAGCCAGGACACTAATCAGCCCCAGCATTTT
abundance: -
v_gene: TRBV7-3
d_gene: -
j_gene: TRBJ1-5

CDR3aa: CASKVRGSGQPQHF
CDR3nt: TGTGCCAGCAAGGTTCGGGGATCAGGTCAGCCCCAGCATTTT
abundance: few
v_gene: TRBV2
d_gene: -
j_gene: TRBJ1-5

CDR3aa: CASSQSPGNSNQPQHF
CDR3nt: TGTGCCAGCAGCCAGTCCCCAGGGAATAGCAATCAGCCCCAGCATTTT
abundance: -
v_gene: TRBV7-2
d_gene: -
j_gene: TRBJ1-5

CDR3aa: CASGPQQGPMNTEAFF
CDR3nt: TGCGCCAGCGGCCCTCAACAGGGACCGATGAACACTGAAGCTTTCTTT
abundance: -
v_gene: TRBV5-1
d_gene: -
j_gene: TRBJ1-1

CDR3aa: CSVVRGSSYNEQFF
CDR3nt: TGCAGCGTCGTTAGGGGGAGCTCCTACAATGAGCAGTTCTTC
abundance: -
v_gene: TRBV29-1
d_gene: -
j_gene: TRBJ2-1

CDR3aa: CASSLTKGEGRETQYF
CDR3nt: TGTGCCAGCAGCTTAACCAAGGGGGAGGGCCGGGAGACCCAGTACTTC
abundance: -
v_gene: TRBV7-3
d_gene: -
j_gene: TRBJ2-5

CDR3aa: CASSLAGVNNEQFF
CDR3nt: TGTGCCAGCAGCTTAGCGGGAGTCAACAATGAGCAGTTCTTC
abundance: -
v_gene: TRBV7-3
d_gene: TRBD2
j_gene: TRBJ2-1

CDR3aa: CASSLIRLAESAYNEQFF
CDR3nt: TGCGCCAGCAGCTTGATAAGACTAGCCGAGTCAGCCTACAATGAGCAGTTCTTC
abundance: -
v_gene: TRBV5-1
d_gene: TRBD2
j_gene: TRBJ2-1

CDR3aa: CASSQDSPEKLFF
CDR3nt: TGTGCCAGCAGCCAGGACAGTCCTGAAAAACTGTTTTTT
abundance: -
v_gene: TRBV7-8
d_gene: -
j_gene: TRBJ1-4

CDR3aa: CASSGTGVSGEQFF
CDR3nt: TGTGCCAGCAGTGGGACAGGGGTCTCGGGGGAGCAGTTCTTC
abundance: -
v_gene: TRBV2
d_gene: TRBD1
j_gene: TRBJ2-1

CDR3aa: CASSRQGGLVETQYF
CDR3nt: TGTGCCAGCAGCCGACAGGGGGGGTTAGTAGAGACCCAGTACTTC
abundance: -
v_gene: TRBV7-3
d_gene: TRBD1
j_gene: TRBJ2-5

CDR3aa: CAIRDSLFLGYTF
CDR3nt: TGTGCCATCAGGGACAGCCTTTTCCTTGGCTACACCTTC
abundance: -
v_gene: TRBV28
d_gene: TRBD1
j_gene: TRBJ1-2

CDR3aa: CASSFMTGATNEKLFF
CDR3nt: TGTGCCAGCAGCTTCATGACAGGGGCAACTAATGAAAAACTGTTTTTT
abundance: -
v_gene: TRBV5-4
d_gene: TRBD1
j_gene: TRBJ1-4

CDR3aa: CASRGQGGDTQYF
CDR3nt: TGTGCCAGCAGGGGACAGGGGGGTGATACGCAGTATTTT
abundance: -
v_gene: TRBV2
d_gene: TRBD1
j_gene: TRBJ2-3

CDR3aa: CASSLDERGNEQYF
CDR3nt: TGTGCCAGCAGTCTTGATGAGCGGGGAAACGAGCAGTACTTC
abundance: -
v_gene: TRBV9
d_gene: TRBD2
j_gene: TRBJ2-7

CDR3aa: CASSEGTGGQPQHF
CDR3nt: TGTGCCAGCAGTGAAGGGACTGGAGGACAGCCCCAGCATTTT
abundance: -
v_gene: TRBV6-1
d_gene: -
j_gene: TRBJ1-5

CDR3aa: CASSSGLAGGTDTQYF
CDR3nt: TGCGCCAGCAGCTCGGGACTAGCGGGAGGAACAGATACGCAGTATTTT
abundance: -
v_gene: TRBV5-1
d_gene: TRBD2
j_gene: TRBJ2-3